Listed below are T cell receptor beta chains from one sample, sequenced in a study of blood T cell repertoires in COVID-19. Some clones are missing from TCRdb's copy, which holds only in-frame ones; the method was immunoSEQ multiplex PCR. The table lists some 390,000 clones, around nine tenths of them singletons. Material: PBMCs or T cells enriched from blood (not recorded which). The receptor set was obtained from a woman in her 30s who had recovered from COVID-19. Both conserved end residues are trimmed from each CDR3.

V gene	J gene	CDR3 protein
TRBV19	TRBJ1-2	ASSVTGSGYT
TRBV11-1	TRBJ1-1	ASSLITGPISF
TRBV28	TRBJ2-1	ASRRSGTGESYEQF
TRBV5-6	TRBJ1-1	ASSPVSGQAF
TRBV13	TRBJ1-2	ASSWTGQIYGYT
TRBV19	TRBJ2-5	ASSPRLAGGRETQY
TRBV25-1	TRBJ1-5	ASSEFGGGADQPQH
TRBV9	TRBJ1-1	ASTTGWDRKPLNTEAF
TRBV29-1	TRBJ2-7	SVRLGESYEQY
TRBV15	TRBJ2-1	ATTRRTTYNEQF
TRBV7-6	TRBJ2-7	ASSLFDRAGGGLYEQY
TRBV28	TRBJ1-6	ASSVVQGISNSPLH
TRBV7-8	TRBJ2-7	ASSPGSEYEQY
TRBV29-1	TRBJ2-7	SVEVATDLEQY
TRBV6-5	TRBJ1-1	ASSYSVWGANTEAF
TRBV30	TRBJ2-7	AWSRVSEQY
TRBV28	TRBJ2-3	ATKREGQADTQY
TRBV10-3	TRBJ1-2	AISETGQGFSGYT
TRBV4-1	TRBJ1-5	ASSQDPGGQPQH
TRBV27	TRBJ2-1	ASSQLPYGLAASYNEQF
TRBV30	TRBJ1-1	AWSATWTGIPEAF
TRBV27	TRBJ1-6	ASSFQQGEGNSPLH
TRBV12-5	TRBJ1-1	ASGLGESTEAF
TRBV18	TRBJ2-7	ASSPSVYEQY
TRBV5-7	TRBJ2-5	ASSLPGLAGNQETQY
TRBV27	TRBJ2-5	ASSLLGAGVGETQY
TRBV28	TRBJ1-1	ASSKEGRNTEAF
TRBV7-2	TRBJ1-5	ASSPGTGFNQPQH
TRBV7-9	TRBJ1-2	ASSLEGAGSYGYT
TRBV6-5	TRBJ1-6	ASKGTYNSPLH
TRBV6-5	TRBJ1-2	ASSRTGKRGYT
TRBV5-6	TRBJ1-2	ASSLTGITDYGYT
TRBV18	TRBJ2-5	ASSPKRQETQY
TRBV4-1	TRBJ1-2	ASSQEPVLGAFINGYT
TRBV27	TRBJ2-1	ASSAPGQWAYNEQF
TRBV5-8	TRBJ2-3	ASSYPTGGTDTQY
TRBV6-5	TRBJ1-2	ASSYAGTGDGYT
TRBV2	TRBJ1-6	ASLFKINNSPLH
TRBV2	TRBJ2-7	ASRRQGPIDYEQY
TRBV2	TRBJ2-5	ASTPPPGVQETQY
TRBV7-9	TRBJ1-2	ASSLEGGQGYGYT
TRBV30	TRBJ2-2	AWRGGTTSGPDENTGELF
TRBV7-8	TRBJ1-1	ASSLGSGGTEAF
TRBV29-1	TRBJ2-5	SVELRGSWWETQY
TRBV3-1/TRBV3-2	TRBJ2-7	ASSQEEGSQQY
TRBV14	TRBJ1-6	ASSQETDNSPLH
TRBV10-3	TRBJ2-3	AISLLATDTQY
TRBV13	TRBJ1-1	ASSPQVNTEAF
TRBV9	TRBJ2-4	ASSGGITGQGKNIQY
TRBV27	TRBJ1-1	ASSLYQGAGTEAF